This paragraph reports one TCR beta chain. This sample was taken from a study of blood T cell repertoires in COVID-19. Study-wide context: COVID-19 samples from acute and convalescent phases originated in the United States, Italy and Spain. PBMCs, B-cell-depleted T cells, or T cells were the source of the cDNA or gDNA that made up the material.

Source study methods: Cell counts per sample came from amplifying reference gene primers. The table came from immunoSEQ multiplex PCR; TCRdb's copy has only in-frame clones and leaves some out. V and J calls plus clone size are reproduced from that table; the DNA served to infer D and trimming. The sample lists 300,000 to 400,000 clones; roughly 91% were seen once. Germline loops: CDR1 SGHAT, CDR2 FQDESV (reference sequence). This CDR3 is built from 16 residues. Germline trimming cut 5 bases from V and 2 bases from J; bases unmatched to any gene: 9. The sequence derives from a woman aged 18-29 years who had recovered from COVID-19. This sequence joins TRBV11-1 and TRBJ2-1; TRBD2 matches at 7 bases. The sample consisted of PBMCs or T cells enriched from blood (not recorded which). The CDR3 DNA reads as TGTGCCAGCAGCCCCATGGGAGGGTTTACCTACAATGAGCAGTTCTTC. Its translation: CASSPMGGFTYNEQFF.